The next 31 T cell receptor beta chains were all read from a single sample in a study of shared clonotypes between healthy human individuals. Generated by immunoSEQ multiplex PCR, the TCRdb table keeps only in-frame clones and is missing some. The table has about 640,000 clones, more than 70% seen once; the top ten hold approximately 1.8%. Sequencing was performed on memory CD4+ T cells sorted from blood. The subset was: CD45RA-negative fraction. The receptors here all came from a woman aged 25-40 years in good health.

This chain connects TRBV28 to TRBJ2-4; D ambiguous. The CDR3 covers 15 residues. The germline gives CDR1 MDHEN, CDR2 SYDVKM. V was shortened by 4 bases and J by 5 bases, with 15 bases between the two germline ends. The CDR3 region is CASSSSSLVQNIQYF. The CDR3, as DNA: TGTGCCAGCAGTTCTTCATCCCTTGTGCAAAACATTCAGTACTTC.

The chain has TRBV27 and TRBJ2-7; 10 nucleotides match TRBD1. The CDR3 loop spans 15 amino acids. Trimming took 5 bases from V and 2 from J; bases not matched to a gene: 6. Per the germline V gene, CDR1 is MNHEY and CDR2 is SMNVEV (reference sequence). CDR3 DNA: TGTGCCAGCAGTCCCGGGACAGGGGACCCCTACGAGCAGTACTTC. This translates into CASSPGTGDPYEQYF.

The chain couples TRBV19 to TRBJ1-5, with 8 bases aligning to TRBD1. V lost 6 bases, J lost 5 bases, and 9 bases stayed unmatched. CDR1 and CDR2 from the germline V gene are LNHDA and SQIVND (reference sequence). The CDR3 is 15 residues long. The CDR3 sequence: CASRKTGEGDQPQHF. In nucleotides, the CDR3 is TGTGCCAGTAGAAAGACAGGGGAAGGAGATCAGCCCCAGCATTTT.

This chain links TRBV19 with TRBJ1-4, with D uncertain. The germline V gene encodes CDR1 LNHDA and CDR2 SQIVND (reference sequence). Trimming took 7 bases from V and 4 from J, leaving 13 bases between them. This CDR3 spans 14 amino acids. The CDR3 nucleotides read TGTGCCAGTACTTGGGCGGTTGATAATGAAAAACTGTTTTTT. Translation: CASTWAVDNEKLFF.

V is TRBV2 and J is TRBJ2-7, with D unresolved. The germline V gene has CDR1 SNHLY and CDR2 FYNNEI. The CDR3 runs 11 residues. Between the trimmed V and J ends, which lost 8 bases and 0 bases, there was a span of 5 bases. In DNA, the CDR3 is TGTGCCAGCGGGAACTCCTACGAGCAGTACTTC. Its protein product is CASGNSYEQYF.

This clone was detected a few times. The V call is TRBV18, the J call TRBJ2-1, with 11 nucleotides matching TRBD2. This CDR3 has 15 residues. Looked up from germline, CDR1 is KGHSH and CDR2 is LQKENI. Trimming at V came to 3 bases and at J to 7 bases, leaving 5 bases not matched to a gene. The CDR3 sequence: CASSPFSGRGNEQFF. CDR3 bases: TGTGCCAGCTCACCGTTTAGCGGGAGGGGGAATGAGCAGTTCTTC.

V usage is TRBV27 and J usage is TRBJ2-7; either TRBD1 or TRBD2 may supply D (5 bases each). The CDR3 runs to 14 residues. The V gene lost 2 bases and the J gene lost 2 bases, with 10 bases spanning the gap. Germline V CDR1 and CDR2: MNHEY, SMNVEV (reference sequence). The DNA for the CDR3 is TGTGCCAGCAGTTTAACGTGGGGGACCTACGAGCAGTACTTC. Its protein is CASSLTWGTYEQYF.

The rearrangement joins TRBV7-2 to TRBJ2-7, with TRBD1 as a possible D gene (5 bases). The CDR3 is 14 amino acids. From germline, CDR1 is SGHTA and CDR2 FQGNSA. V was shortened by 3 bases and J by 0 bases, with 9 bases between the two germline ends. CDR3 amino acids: CASSFSRDSYEQYF. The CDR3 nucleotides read TGTGCCAGCAGCTTTAGCAGGGACTCCTACGAGCAGTACTTC. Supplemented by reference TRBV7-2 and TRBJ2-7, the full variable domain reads GAGVSQSPSNKVTEKGKDVELRCDPISGHTALYWYRQSLGQGLEFLIYFQGNSAPDKSGLPSDRFSAERTGGSVSTLTIQRTQQEDSAVYLCASSFSRDSYEQYFGPGTRLTVT.

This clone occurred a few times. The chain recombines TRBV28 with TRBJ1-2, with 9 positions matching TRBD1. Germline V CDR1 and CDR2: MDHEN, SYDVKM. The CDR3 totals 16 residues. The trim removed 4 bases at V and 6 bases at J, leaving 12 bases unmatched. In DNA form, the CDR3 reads TGTGCCAGCAGTTCCTCCGGGACAGGGACGCTCAATGGCTACACCTTC. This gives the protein CASSSSGTGTLNGYTF.

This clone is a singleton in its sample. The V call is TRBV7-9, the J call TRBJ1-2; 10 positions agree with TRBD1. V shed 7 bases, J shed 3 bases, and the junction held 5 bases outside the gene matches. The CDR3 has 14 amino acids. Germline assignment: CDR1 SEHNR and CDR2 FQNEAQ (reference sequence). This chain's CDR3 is CASKRQGADYGYTF. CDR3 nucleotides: TGTGCCAGCAAAAGACAGGGGGCAGACTATGGCTACACCTTC.

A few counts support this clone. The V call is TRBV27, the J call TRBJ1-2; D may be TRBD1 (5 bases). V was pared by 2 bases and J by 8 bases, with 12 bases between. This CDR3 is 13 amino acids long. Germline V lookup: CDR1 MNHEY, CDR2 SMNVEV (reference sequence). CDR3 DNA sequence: TGTGCCAGCAGTTTAAGGCAGGGTCACGGCTACACCTTC. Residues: CASSLRQGHGYTF.

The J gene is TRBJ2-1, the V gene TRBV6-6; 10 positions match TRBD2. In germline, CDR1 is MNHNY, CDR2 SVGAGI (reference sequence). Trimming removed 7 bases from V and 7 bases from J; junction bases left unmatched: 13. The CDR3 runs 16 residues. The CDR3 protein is CASKLVDLAGVNEQFF. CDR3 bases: TGTGCCAGCAAACTGGTCGATCTAGCGGGAGTTAATGAGCAGTTCTTC.

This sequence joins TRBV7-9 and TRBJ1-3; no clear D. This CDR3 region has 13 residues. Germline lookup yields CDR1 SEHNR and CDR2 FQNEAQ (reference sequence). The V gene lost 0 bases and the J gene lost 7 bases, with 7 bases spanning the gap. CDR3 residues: CASSLAQVNTIYF. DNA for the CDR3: TGTGCCAGCAGCTTAGCGCAGGTTAACACCATATATTTT. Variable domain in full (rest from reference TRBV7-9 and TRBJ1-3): DTGVSQNPRHKITKRGQNVTFRCDPISEHNRLYWYRQTLGQGPEFLTYFQNEAQLEKSRLLSDRFSAERPKGSFSTLEIQRTEQGDSAMYLCASSLAQVNTIYFGEGSWLTVV.

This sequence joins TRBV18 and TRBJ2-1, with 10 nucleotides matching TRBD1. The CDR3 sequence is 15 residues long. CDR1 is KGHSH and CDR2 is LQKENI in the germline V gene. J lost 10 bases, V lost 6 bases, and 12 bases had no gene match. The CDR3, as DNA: TGTGCCAGCTCCCTGGGGACAGGGGCGGTGGCGGAGCAGTTCTTC. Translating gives CASSLGTGAVAEQFF.

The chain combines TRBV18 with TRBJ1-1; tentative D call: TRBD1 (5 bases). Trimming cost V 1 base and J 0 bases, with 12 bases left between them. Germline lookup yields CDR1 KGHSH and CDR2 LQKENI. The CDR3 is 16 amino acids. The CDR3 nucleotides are TGTGCCAGCTCACCACGGGCCGACAGCGTGAACACTGAAGCTTTCTTT. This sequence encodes CASSPRADSVNTEAFF.

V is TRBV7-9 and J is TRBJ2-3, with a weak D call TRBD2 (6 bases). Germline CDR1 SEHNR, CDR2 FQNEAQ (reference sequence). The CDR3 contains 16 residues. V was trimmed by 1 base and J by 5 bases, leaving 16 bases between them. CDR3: CASSLGVTGVGDTQYF. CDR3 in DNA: TGTGCCAGCAGCTTAGGGGTAACGGGAGTAGGAGATACGCAGTATTTT.

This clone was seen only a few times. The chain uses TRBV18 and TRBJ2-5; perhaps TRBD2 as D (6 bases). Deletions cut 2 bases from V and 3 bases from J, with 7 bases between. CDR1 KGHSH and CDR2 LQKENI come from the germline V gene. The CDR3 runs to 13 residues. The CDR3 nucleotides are TGTGCCAGCTCACCAGGGGAGGAAGAGACCCAGTACTTC. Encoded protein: CASSPGEEETQYF.

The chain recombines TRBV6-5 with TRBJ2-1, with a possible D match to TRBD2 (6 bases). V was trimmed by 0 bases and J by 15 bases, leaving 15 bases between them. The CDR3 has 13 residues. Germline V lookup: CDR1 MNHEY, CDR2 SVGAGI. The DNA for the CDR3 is TGTGCCAGCAGTTACTCGGGCGGGATAGGGCGGTTCTTC. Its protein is CASSYSGGIGRFF.

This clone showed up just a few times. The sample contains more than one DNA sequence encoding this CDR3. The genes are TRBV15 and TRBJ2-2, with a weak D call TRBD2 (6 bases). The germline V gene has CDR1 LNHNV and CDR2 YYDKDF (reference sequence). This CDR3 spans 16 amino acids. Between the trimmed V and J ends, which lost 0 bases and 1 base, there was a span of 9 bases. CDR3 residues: CATSRETGRNTGELFF. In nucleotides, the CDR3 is TGTGCCACCAGCAGAGAAACCGGGAGGAACACCGGGGAGCTGTTTTTT.

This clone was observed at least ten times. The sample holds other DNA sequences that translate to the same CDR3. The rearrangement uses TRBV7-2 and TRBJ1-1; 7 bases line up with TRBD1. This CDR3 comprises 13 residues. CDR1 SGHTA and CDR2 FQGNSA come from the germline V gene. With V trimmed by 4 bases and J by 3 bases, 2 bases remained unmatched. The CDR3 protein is CASSSQGDTEAFF. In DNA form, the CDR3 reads TGTGCCAGCAGCTCTCAGGGGGACACTGAAGCTTTCTTT.

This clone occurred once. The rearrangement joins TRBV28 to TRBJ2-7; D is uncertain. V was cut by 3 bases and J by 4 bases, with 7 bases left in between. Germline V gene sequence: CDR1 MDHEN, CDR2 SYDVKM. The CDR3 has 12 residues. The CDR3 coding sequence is TGTGCCAGCAGTTTTCTAGTTTACGAGCAGTACTTC. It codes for CASSFLVYEQYF. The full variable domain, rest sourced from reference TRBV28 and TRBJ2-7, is DVKVTQSSRYLVKRTGEKVFLECVQDMDHENMFWYRQDPGLGLRLIYFSYDVKMKEKGDIPEGYSVSREKKERFSLILESASTNQTSMYLCASSFLVYEQYFGPGTRLTVT.

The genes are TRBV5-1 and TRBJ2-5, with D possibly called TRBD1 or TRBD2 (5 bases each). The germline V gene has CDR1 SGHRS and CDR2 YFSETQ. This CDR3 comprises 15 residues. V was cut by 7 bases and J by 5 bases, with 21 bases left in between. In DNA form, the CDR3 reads TGCGCCAGCTCGAACTTAAGGGGAGATGGGGAGACCCAGTACTTC. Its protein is CASSNLRGDGETQYF. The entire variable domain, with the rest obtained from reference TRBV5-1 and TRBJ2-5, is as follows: KAGVTQTPRYLIKTRGQQVTLSCSPISGHRSVSWYQQTPGQGLQFLFEYFSETQRNKGNFPGRFSGRQFSNSRSEMNVSTLELGDSALYLCASSNLRGDGETQYFGPGTRLLVL.

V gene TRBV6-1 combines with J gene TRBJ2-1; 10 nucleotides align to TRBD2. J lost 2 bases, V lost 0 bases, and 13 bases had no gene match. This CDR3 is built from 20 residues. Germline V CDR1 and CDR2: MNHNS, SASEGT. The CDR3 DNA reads TGTGCCAGCAGTGAAGCGGCGATAGCGGGAGGAAACGGAGCCTACAATGAGCAGTTCTTC. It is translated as CASSEAAIAGGNGAYNEQFF.

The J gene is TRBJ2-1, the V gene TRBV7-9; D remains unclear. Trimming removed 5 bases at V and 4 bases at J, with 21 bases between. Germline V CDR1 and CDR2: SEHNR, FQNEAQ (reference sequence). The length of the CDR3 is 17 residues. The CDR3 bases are TGTGCCAGCAGCGCAACATACCACTCGCTCCTGTACAATGAGCAGTTCTTC. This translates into CASSATYHSLLYNEQFF.

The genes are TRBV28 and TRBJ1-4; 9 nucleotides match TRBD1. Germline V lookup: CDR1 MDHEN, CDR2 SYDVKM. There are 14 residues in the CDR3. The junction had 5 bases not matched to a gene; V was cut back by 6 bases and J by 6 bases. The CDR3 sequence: CASRSGQGYEKLFF. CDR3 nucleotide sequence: TGTGCCAGCAGATCGGGACAGGGATATGAAAAACTGTTTTTT.

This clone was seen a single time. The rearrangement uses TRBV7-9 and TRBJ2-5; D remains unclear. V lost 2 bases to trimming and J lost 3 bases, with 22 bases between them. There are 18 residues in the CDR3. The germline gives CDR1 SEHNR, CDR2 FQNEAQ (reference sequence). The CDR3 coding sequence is TGTGCCAGCAGCTTAATGTGGGGAACCGGGTCCCCCGAAGAGACCCAGTACTTC. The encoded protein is CASSLMWGTGSPEETQYF.

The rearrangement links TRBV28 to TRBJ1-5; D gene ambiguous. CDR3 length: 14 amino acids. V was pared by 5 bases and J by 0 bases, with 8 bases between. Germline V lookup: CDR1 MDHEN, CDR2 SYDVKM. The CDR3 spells CASSVADSNQPQHF. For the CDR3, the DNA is TGTGCCAGCAGTGTAGCGGATAGCAATCAGCCCCAGCATTTT.

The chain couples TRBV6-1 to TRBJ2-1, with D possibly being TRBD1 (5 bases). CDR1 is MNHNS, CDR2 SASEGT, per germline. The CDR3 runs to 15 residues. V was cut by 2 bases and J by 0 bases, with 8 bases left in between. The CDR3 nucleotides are TGTGCCAGCAGTGAAAGGGGTTACTCCTACAATGAGCAGTTCTTC. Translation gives CASSERGYSYNEQFF.

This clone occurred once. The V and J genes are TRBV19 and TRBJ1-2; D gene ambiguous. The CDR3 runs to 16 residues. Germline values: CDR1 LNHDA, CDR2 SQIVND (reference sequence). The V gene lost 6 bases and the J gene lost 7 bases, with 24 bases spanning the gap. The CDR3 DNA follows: TGTGCCAGTAGCCCTCCTCAAAGACCTCGCCTACGTGGCTACACCTTC. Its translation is CASSPPQRPRLRGYTF.

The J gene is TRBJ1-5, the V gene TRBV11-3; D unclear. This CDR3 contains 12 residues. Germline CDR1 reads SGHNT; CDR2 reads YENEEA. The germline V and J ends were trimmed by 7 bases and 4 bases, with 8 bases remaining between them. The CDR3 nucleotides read TGTGCCAGCAACGACCAGAATCAGCCCCAGCATTTT. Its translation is CASNDQNQPQHF.

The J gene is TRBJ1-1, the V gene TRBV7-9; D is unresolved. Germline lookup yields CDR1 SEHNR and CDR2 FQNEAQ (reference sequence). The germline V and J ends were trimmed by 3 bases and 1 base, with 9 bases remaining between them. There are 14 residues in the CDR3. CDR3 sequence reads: CASSFRQENTEAFF. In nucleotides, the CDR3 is TGTGCCAGCAGCTTTCGTCAGGAGAACACTGAAGCTTTCTTT. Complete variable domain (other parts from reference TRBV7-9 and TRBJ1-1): DTGVSQNPRHKITKRGQNVTFRCDPISEHNRLYWYRQTLGQGPEFLTYFQNEAQLEKSRLLSDRFSAERPKGSFSTLEIQRTEQGDSAMYLCASSFRQENTEAFFGQGTRLTVV.